The 29 T cell receptor beta chains reported below all come from one sample, sequenced in a study of OX40 agonist ivuxolimab in advanced cancers. The data were produced by immunoSEQ multiplex PCR, yet TCRdb's version contains in-frame clones alone and is incomplete. The sample holds tens of thousands of clones, approximately 84% seen once. The specimen was CD4+ or CD8+ T cells sorted from blood, collected in a trial of the OX40 agonist ivuxolimab. The origin of the receptors is an adult with an advanced solid tumor such as melanoma, head and neck, liver or kidney cancer.

The chain uses TRBV10-3 and TRBJ2-1; D call uncertain. The CDR3 has 13 residues. V was shortened by 11 bases and J by 4 bases, with 15 bases between the two germline ends. Germline CDR1 ENHRY, CDR2 SYGVKD. CDR3 DNA sequence: TGTGCCGCCCGGGCAGAACATTACAATGAGCAGTTCTTC. The encoded protein is CAARAEHYNEQFF.

The V call is TRBV28, the J call TRBJ1-1; D not resolved. CDR3 length: 15 amino acids. With 4 bases removed from V and 8 bases from J, the gap between germline ends came to 20 bases. Germline assignment: CDR1 MDHEN and CDR2 SYDVKM. Written as DNA, the CDR3 is TGTGCCAGCAGTTACGTTTCGACTGCTACCCGGGAAGCTTTCTTT. Translated, it gives CASSYVSTATREAFF.

In DNA, the CDR3 is TGTGCCAGCAGCGTAGAAGTAGCGACCCCCGATACGCAGTATTTT. Translated: CASSVEVATPDTQYF. V is TRBV9 and J is TRBJ2-3, with D perhaps TRBD2 (5 bases). CDR1 and CDR2 (germline): SGDLS, YYNGEE. Trimming took 0 bases from V and 6 from J, leaving 14 bases between them. This CDR3 contains 15 residues.

The gene calls are TRBV5-6 and TRBJ2-3; TRBD1 agrees at 9 bases. Germline V gene sequence: CDR1 SGHDT, CDR2 YYEEEE. The CDR3 loop spans 17 amino acids. Losses at the gene ends were 4 bases for V and 2 bases for J; bases not matched to a gene: 11. DNA for the CDR3: TGTGCCAGCAGCACCGTAGGACAGGGGATATACACAGATACGCAGTATTTT. Protein sequence: CASSTVGQGIYTDTQYF.

The rearrangement joins TRBV19 to TRBJ2-7; D is perhaps TRBD2 (5 bases). This CDR3 region has 15 residues. V was trimmed by 5 bases and J by 4 bases, leaving 18 bases between them. Germline values: CDR1 LNHDA, CDR2 SQIVND (reference sequence). CDR3 coding DNA: TGTGCCAGTAGTTCCATTACCGACTACACATACGAGCAGTACTTC. Encoded protein: CASSSITDYTYEQYF.

V gene TRBV18 combines with J gene TRBJ2-5; D ambiguous. Germline V CDR1 and CDR2: KGHSH, LQKENI. CDR3 length equals 11 residues. V was clipped by 5 bases and J by 1 base, with 2 bases between them. The CDR3: CASSSQETQYF. In nucleotides, the CDR3 is TGTGCCAGCTCAAGCCAAGAGACCCAGTACTTC.

The genes are TRBV9 and TRBJ2-5; D not certain. The CDR3 has 14 residues. V was pared by 3 bases and J by 0 bases, with 9 bases between. CDR1 SGDLS and CDR2 YYNGEE come from the germline V gene. As DNA, the CDR3 is TGTGCCAGCAGCGGGCAAGCTAACCAAGAGACCCAGTACTTC. Its protein is CASSGQANQETQYF.

The chain is built from TRBV9 and TRBJ2-7; 7 nucleotides line up with TRBD1. Germline CDR1 reads SGDLS; CDR2 reads YYNGEE. The CDR3 is 14 amino acids. Trimming took 4 bases from V and 2 from J; bases not matched to a gene: 6. The CDR3 region is CASSPRDRTYEQYF. In nucleotides, the CDR3 is TGTGCCAGCAGCCCACGGGACAGAACCTACGAGCAGTACTTC.

As regards this clone: Germline is not matched at one junction end, which may reflect a read error. This chain connects TRBV5-3 to TRBJ1-4; D is unresolved. TRBV5-3 is annotated as an ORF whose role is uncertain. This CDR3 is built from 14 residues. For the CDR3, the DNA is TGTGCCAGCAGCTTGGAGGGTGATTGGGGAAAACTGTTTTTT. Protein product: CASSLEGDWGKLFF.

The genes are TRBV28 and TRBJ2-3; 8 bases map to TRBD2. Germline V gene sequence: CDR1 MDHEN, CDR2 SYDVKM. Losses at the gene ends were 5 bases for V and 1 base for J; bases not matched to a gene: 11. The CDR3 has 17 residues. This CDR3 is CASSTWTASGRTDTQYF. CDR3 coding DNA: TGTGCCAGCAGTACGTGGACGGCTAGCGGGCGCACAGATACGCAGTATTTT.

The gene calls are TRBV4-1 and TRBJ2-7, with 7 nucleotides matching TRBD1. Trimming removed 8 bases from V and 1 base from J; junction bases left unmatched: 5. Germline V gives CDR1 MGHRA, CDR2 YSYEKL. The length of the CDR3 is 13 residues. CDR3 nucleotides: TGCGCCAGCTCAACAGGGGAATCCTACGAGCAGTACTTC. It specifies CASSTGESYEQYF.

The CDR3 sequence is CASTSTGTGIPDTQYF. Here the CDR3 DNA reads TGTGCCAGCACCAGCACCGGGACAGGGATCCCAGATACGCAGTATTTT. The chain joins TRBV27 to TRBJ2-3; 9 bases are shared with TRBD1. The ends lost 7 bases at V and 4 bases at J; junction bases unmatched: 12. Germline CDR1 is MNHEY and CDR2 is SMNVEV (reference sequence). The CDR3 loop spans 16 amino acids.

The V and J genes are TRBV28 and TRBJ2-3; D is unclear. The germline gives CDR1 MDHEN, CDR2 SYDVKM. CDR3 length equals 14 residues. V shed 5 bases and J shed 6 bases, with 15 bases lying between them. CDR3 in amino acids: CASSPIIPRDTQYF. In nucleotides, the CDR3 is TGTGCCAGCAGTCCCATCATCCCCCGGGATACGCAGTATTTT.

V is TRBV27 and J is TRBJ2-3; TRBD2 might be the D (6 bases). Germline loops: CDR1 MNHEY, CDR2 SMNVEV (reference sequence). With 4 bases removed from V and 1 base from J, the gap between germline ends came to 12 bases. The CDR3 consists of 15 residues. The CDR3 sequence: CASSSPGLGTDTQYF. The CDR3 region has the DNA TGTGCCAGCAGTTCACCGGGACTGGGCACAGATACGCAGTATTTT.

This chain links TRBV4-1 with TRBJ2-5, with TRBD2 matching 13 bases. V lost 2 bases to trimming and J lost 5 bases; unmatched junction nucleotides: 5. CDR3 length: 16 amino acids. Germline CDR1 is MGHRA and CDR2 is YSYEKL. This CDR3 is CASSQRTSGSGETQYF. The CDR3 DNA reads as TGCGCCAGCAGCCAAAGGACTAGCGGGAGCGGGGAGACCCAGTACTTC.

The CDR3 DNA sequence: TGTGCCAGCAGCTTACCCGGGAGGTTCCACACCGGGGAGCTGTTTTTT. It codes for CASSLPGRFHTGELFF. The rearrangement uses TRBV7-9 and TRBJ2-2; the match to TRBD2 covers 7 bases. The junction had 6 bases not matched to a gene; V was cut back by 2 bases and J by 3 bases. Germline lookup yields CDR1 SEHNR and CDR2 FQNEAQ (reference sequence). The CDR3 runs 16 residues.

This clone was counted a few times. The V call is TRBV9, the J call TRBJ2-1, with 12 bases matching TRBD2. Germline V gene data show CDR1 as SGDLS and CDR2 as YYNGEE. Trimming removed 0 bases from V and 6 bases from J; junction bases left unmatched: 13. The CDR3 totals 19 residues. The CDR3 region is CASSVAPSTSGSVGNEQFF. The CDR3 coding sequence is TGTGCCAGCAGCGTAGCTCCCTCGACTAGCGGGAGTGTCGGCAATGAGCAGTTCTTC.

The chain uses TRBV27 and TRBJ2-3; TRBD2 matches at 9 bases. Trimming took 0 bases from V and 2 from J; bases not matched to a gene: 3. The germline gives CDR1 MNHEY, CDR2 SMNVEV (reference sequence). This CDR3 is 16 amino acids long. For the CDR3, the DNA is TGTGCCAGCAGTTTATCTATAGCGGGAGACACAGATACGCAGTATTTT. It translates to CASSLSIAGDTDTQYF.

This chain uses TRBV28 with TRBJ2-5; D call uncertain. Trimming shortened V by 3 bases and J by 4 bases, and 6 bases separated the two germline ends. The CDR3 spans 12 residues. Germline V gene sequence: CDR1 MDHEN, CDR2 SYDVKM. The CDR3 loop reads CASSFIIETQYF. The CDR3 bases are TGTGCCAGCAGTTTTATCATAGAGACCCAGTACTTC.

V and J are TRBV4-1 and TRBJ2-5, with 12 bases aligning to TRBD1. CDR1 is MGHRA and CDR2 is YSYEKL in the germline V gene. The length of the CDR3 is 15 residues. V lost 5 bases and J lost 10; bases outside the gene matches: 11. As DNA, the CDR3 is TGCGCCAGCAGCTTACCGGGACAGGGGGCGTCTATCCAGTACTTC. This sequence encodes CASSLPGQGASIQYF.

This chain connects TRBV2 to TRBJ2-5; 12 positions match TRBD2. From germline, CDR1 is SNHLY and CDR2 FYNNEI. Unmatched junction bases numbered 2, after V lost 2 bases and J lost 4 bases. The CDR3 loop spans 15 amino acids. In DNA form, the CDR3 reads TGTGCCAGCAGTGAACAACTAGCGGGAGGAGAGACCCAGTACTTC. Protein product: CASSEQLAGGETQYF.

The V gene is TRBV7-9, the J gene TRBJ2-5, with D tentatively TRBD1 or TRBD2 (5 bases each). The ends were cut back, 4 bases at V and 5 bases at J, with 14 bases in the middle. The CDR3 runs to 14 residues. From germline, CDR1 is SEHNR and CDR2 FQNEAQ (reference sequence). The CDR3 spells CASSSTGRWETQYF. The CDR3 coding sequence is TGTGCCAGCAGCTCGACGGGGCGTTGGGAGACCCAGTACTTC.

The chain joins TRBV27 to TRBJ1-2; 9 positions match TRBD1. Germline loops: CDR1 MNHEY, CDR2 SMNVEV (reference sequence). J gave up 5 bases and V 5 bases, and 9 bases lay outside the gene matches. This CDR3 spans 15 amino acids. CDR3 region: CASSLMTGGGYGYTF. The CDR3 DNA reads as TGTGCCAGCAGTCTGATGACAGGGGGGGGTTATGGCTACACCTTC.

This chain connects TRBV9 to TRBJ2-7; the D call may be TRBD1 or TRBD2 (5 bases each). V lost 5 bases and J 2 bases, leaving 23 bases between the germline ends. Looked up from germline, CDR1 is SGDLS and CDR2 is YYNGEE. This CDR3 spans 17 amino acids. CDR3 amino acids: CASSFSLAGTATYEQYF. CDR3 coding DNA: TGTGCCAGCAGTTTCTCCTTAGCCGGGACCGCTACCTACGAGCAGTACTTC.

The chain uses TRBV19 and TRBJ1-1, with D possibly TRBD1 on 5 matching bases. V was clipped by 3 bases and J by 5 bases, with 13 bases between them. Germline loops: CDR1 LNHDA, CDR2 SQIVND (reference sequence). The CDR3 loop spans 14 amino acids. The CDR3 DNA reads TGTGCCAGTAGTATCCAAGGGGTAGATACTGAAGCTTTCTTT. Amino acids: CASSIQGVDTEAFF.

The chain is built from TRBV5-6 and TRBJ1-4; D gene ambiguous. This CDR3 has 14 amino acids. Germline loops: CDR1 SGHDT, CDR2 YYEEEE. Trimming took off 3 bases at V and 7 bases at J, with 13 bases between the two ends. DNA of the CDR3: TGTGCCAGCAGCTCGCCACTTGGTGGTGAAAAACTGTTTTTT. Its translation is CASSSPLGGEKLFF. The complete variable domain, with remaining parts taken from reference TRBV5-6 and TRBJ1-4, reads DAGVTQSPTHLIKTRGQQVTLRCSPKSGHDTVSWYQQALGQGPQFIFQYYEEEERQRGNFPDRFSGHQFPNYSSELNVNALLLGDSALYLCASSSPLGGEKLFFGSGTQLSVL.

The chain has TRBV6-5 and TRBJ2-7; 9 bases match TRBD2. V was pared by 7 bases and J by 5 bases, with 6 bases of the junction left unmatched. Germline CDR1 is MNHEY and CDR2 is SVGAGI. The CDR3 runs 13 residues. The CDR3 bases are TGTGCCAGCAATCTAGCGGGAATCGACGAGCAGTACTTC. This codes for CASNLAGIDEQYF.

About this clone itself: The junction departs from the called germline gene at one end, perhaps through a read error. The CDR3 spells CASSFVGNYGYTF. CDR3 DNA: TGTGCCAGCAGCTTTGTAGGGAACTATGGCTACACCTTC. The chain carries TRBV5-3 and TRBJ1-2; D uncertain. TRBV5-3 carries the ORF label, with uncertain function. This CDR3 region has 13 residues.

This clone was counted once. V gene TRBV2 combines with J gene TRBJ2-3; D remains ambiguous. CDR3 length equals 16 residues. Trimming removed 2 bases from V and 2 bases from J, with 14 bases in between. Germline loops: CDR1 SNHLY, CDR2 FYNNEI. The CDR3 loop is CASSESRLDLTDTQYF. CDR3 nucleotide sequence: TGTGCCAGCAGTGAATCTCGGCTAGACCTCACAGATACGCAGTATTTT.